The 27 T cell receptor beta chains below come from one sample, sequenced in a study of blood T cell repertoires in COVID-19. Assay used: immunoSEQ multiplex PCR; TCRdb lists only in-frame clones, some missing. The sample comprises around 70,000 clones, approximately 80% of which are singletons, and 15% to 20% rests with the top ten. Sequencing input: peripheral blood. All receptors come from a woman aged 55-70 years with acute or convalescent COVID-19.

The chain uses TRBV7-3 and TRBJ2-3, with D possibly being TRBD1 (5 bases). This CDR3 has 16 amino acids. The ends were cut back, 1 base at V and 1 base at J, with 12 bases in the middle. Germline CDR1 and CDR2: SGHTA and FQGTGA. In DNA form, the CDR3 reads TGTGCCAGCAGCTTAAAAGGGGCTACTCGCACAGATACGCAGTATTTT. It yields the protein CASSLKGATRTDTQYF.

This sequence joins TRBV11-2 and TRBJ1-1; D is perhaps TRBD1 (6 bases). Trimming removed 5 bases at V and 3 bases at J, with 16 bases between. The CDR3 is made up of 15 amino acids. CDR1 and CDR2 (germline): SGHAT, FQNNGV. The CDR3 loop reads CASSTSGAPYTEAFF. Written as DNA, the CDR3 is TGTGCCAGCAGCACTTCAGGGGCACCCTACACTGAAGCTTTCTTT. Full variable domain (missing parts from reference TRBV11-2 and TRBJ1-1): EAGVAQSPRYKIIEKRQSVAFWCNPISGHATLYWYQQILGQGPKLLIQFQNNGVVDDSQLPKDRFSAERLKGVDSTLKIQPAKLEDSAVYLCASSTSGAPYTEAFFGQGTRLTVV.

The chain employs TRBV2 and TRBJ2-7, with 12 nucleotides matching TRBD2. The CDR3 contains 17 residues. Germline V gene sequence: CDR1 SNHLY, CDR2 FYNNEI. Unmatched junction bases numbered 7, after V lost 2 bases and J lost 2 bases. The CDR3 DNA reads as TGTGCCAGCAGTGAACTTGGACTAGCGGGAACCCCCTACGAGCAGTACTTC. Translated, it gives CASSELGLAGTPYEQYF.

V usage is TRBV27 and J usage is TRBJ2-3, with 10 bases that match TRBD2. The V and J ends lost 5 bases and 4 bases, in that order; junction bases with no gene match: 15. Germline V CDR1 and CDR2: MNHEY, SMNVEV (reference sequence). CDR3 length equals 18 residues. The chain's CDR3 is CASSPGPVASGGSDTQYF. The DNA of the CDR3 is TGTGCCAGCAGTCCAGGGCCCGTGGCTAGCGGGGGCTCAGATACGCAGTATTTT.

The chain is built from TRBV10-3 and TRBJ2-3; 7 nucleotides line up with TRBD2. This CDR3 comprises 14 residues. Germline V gives CDR1 ENHRY, CDR2 SYGVKD. After removal of 4 bases from V and 7 bases from J, the junction contained 8 bases not matched to a gene. The chain's CDR3 is CAISGTSGGYTQYF. Written as DNA, the CDR3 is TGTGCCATCAGTGGGACTAGTGGGGGGTATACGCAGTATTTT.

This clone was observed a handful of times. The V call is TRBV7-2, the J call TRBJ2-3, with 14 bases matching TRBD2. J gave up 10 bases and V 4 bases, and 7 bases lay outside the gene matches. The CDR3 runs to 15 residues. CDR1 is SGHTA, CDR2 FQGNSA, per germline. CDR3 in amino acids: CASSSTSGGEKAQYF. The CDR3 DNA sequence: TGTGCCAGCAGCTCGACTAGCGGGGGGGAGAAGGCGCAGTATTTT.

This chain connects TRBV9 to TRBJ2-7; 7 bases agree with TRBD1. Per germline, CDR1 SGDLS and CDR2 YYNGEE. Unmatched junction bases numbered 9, after V lost 0 bases and J lost 9 bases. This CDR3 contains 14 residues. The DNA for the CDR3 is TGTGCCAGCAGCGTAGCGGGACAGAATGTGGTGCAGTACTTC. It is translated as CASSVAGQNVVQYF.

The chain carries TRBV19 and TRBJ1-1; tentative D call: TRBD1 (5 bases). The V gene's germline CDR1 is LNHDA and CDR2 SQIVND (reference sequence). The CDR3 spans 18 residues. Trimming left V 3 bases short and J 3 bases short, with 23 bases between. This CDR3 is CASSIPNPGKGGDTEAFF. The CDR3 DNA sequence: TGTGCCAGTAGTATTCCAAACCCGGGCAAGGGAGGGGACACTGAAGCTTTCTTT.

This clone was observed a single time. This rearrangement joins TRBV4-1 to TRBJ2-7; 9 bases line up with TRBD1. Germline V CDR1 and CDR2: MGHRA, YSYEKL. This CDR3 is built from 14 residues. V lost 5 bases and J lost 3; bases outside the gene matches: 5. The CDR3 nucleotides read TGCGCCAGCAGCGCCGGGACAGGGATCTACGAGCAGTACTTC. It translates to CASSAGTGIYEQYF.

The chain joins TRBV19 to TRBJ2-7; D perhaps matches TRBD2 (7 bases). The CDR3 sequence is 14 residues long. CDR1 is LNHDA and CDR2 is SQIVND in the germline V gene (reference sequence). V gave up 5 bases and J gave up 3 bases, with 14 bases separating them. The CDR3 DNA sequence: TGTGCCAGTAGTCCCGAGGGGGGGCTCTACGAGCAGTACTTC. Its translation: CASSPEGGLYEQYF.

The chain employs TRBV5-1 and TRBJ1-2; TRBD1 aligns across 8 bases. The germline V gene encodes CDR1 SGHRS and CDR2 YFSETQ. The CDR3 spans 14 residues. Trimming cost V 4 bases and J 3 bases; bases outside gene matches: 5. The CDR3 sequence: CASSTQGGDYGYTF. The CDR3 region has the DNA TGCGCCAGCAGCACACAGGGGGGCGACTATGGCTACACCTTC. Variable domain in full (rest from reference TRBV5-1 and TRBJ1-2): KAGVTQTPRYLIKTRGQQVTLSCSPISGHRSVSWYQQTPGQGLQFLFEYFSETQRNKGNFPGRFSGRQFSNSRSEMNVSTLELGDSALYLCASSTQGGDYGYTFGSGTRLTVV.

The chain has TRBV11-2 and TRBJ2-1, with TRBD2 matching over 8 bases. Trimming at V came to 6 bases and at J to 9 bases, leaving 7 bases not matched to a gene. CDR1 is SGHAT, CDR2 FQNNGV, per germline. The CDR3 consists of 13 residues. The CDR3 DNA sequence: TGTGCCAGCAGGCGGGGGGCCCCGGTTGAGCAGTTCTTC. This sequence encodes CASRRGAPVEQFF.

The V call is TRBV29-1, the J call TRBJ1-2; 9 nucleotides align to TRBD1. The CDR3 covers 14 residues. V dropped 3 bases and J dropped 4; count of bases not matched to a gene: 6. CDR1 is SQVTM, CDR2 ANQGSEA, per germline. This chain's CDR3 is CSVEGQGGGYGYTF. DNA for the CDR3: TGCAGCGTTGAGGGACAGGGAGGGGGCTATGGCTACACCTTC.

This clone was observed a handful of times. The V and J genes are TRBV7-3 and TRBJ2-1; D might be TRBD1 (5 bases). The germline V and J ends were trimmed by 4 bases and 6 bases, with 16 bases remaining between them. Germline CDR1 is SGHTA and CDR2 is FQGTGA. The CDR3 length is 15 residues. In nucleotides, the CDR3 is TGTGCCAGCAGCTATGGGCAGGGTGATGGCAATGAGCAGTTCTTC. It is translated as CASSYGQGDGNEQFF.

This rearrangement joins TRBV5-6 to TRBJ1-1, with 7 bases aligning to TRBD1. The CDR3 sequence is 15 residues long. The V and J ends lost 6 bases and 1 base, in that order; junction bases with no gene match: 9. Germline V gene data show CDR1 as SGHDT and CDR2 as YYEEEE. The CDR3 DNA reads TGTGCCAGCAACGGACAGGACCTAAAGAACACTGAAGCTTTCTTT. This encodes CASNGQDLKNTEAFF.

The chain links TRBV6-5 to TRBJ2-1; tentatively, D is TRBD2 (6 bases). The CDR3 totals 15 residues. Between the trimmed V and J ends, which lost 6 bases and 3 bases, there was a span of 15 bases. Germline values: CDR1 MNHEY, CDR2 SVGAGI. The CDR3 region has the DNA TGTGCCAGCAGATGGCGGGACGGGGACTACAATGAGCAGTTCTTC. Protein sequence: CASRWRDGDYNEQFF.

This sequence joins TRBV7-2 and TRBJ1-1; D might be TRBD1 (5 bases). V lost 5 bases to trimming and J lost 7 bases, with 20 bases between them. CDR3 length equals 15 residues. Looked up from germline, CDR1 is SGHTA and CDR2 is FQGNSA. CDR3 in amino acids: CASSVLREDRGEAFF. The CDR3 DNA follows: TGTGCCAGCAGCGTACTCAGGGAGGATCGCGGTGAAGCTTTCTTT.

This rearrangement joins TRBV30 to TRBJ2-1; tentative D call: TRBD2 (6 bases). Germline V gene lookup returns CDR1 GTSNPN and CDR2 SVGIG (reference sequence). The length of the CDR3 is 16 residues. The V gene lost 5 bases and the J gene lost 1 base, with 18 bases spanning the gap. CDR3 DNA sequence: TGTGCCTGGGAAATGAGGGGAGGCCTTTCCTACAATGAGCAGTTCTTC. It is translated as CAWEMRGGLSYNEQFF.

The chain combines TRBV10-3 with TRBJ2-2, with TRBD2 matching over 11 bases. Germline V CDR1 and CDR2: ENHRY, SYGVKD. Germline trimming cut 11 bases from V and 5 bases from J; bases unmatched to any gene: 13. The CDR3 consists of 16 residues. The CDR3 coding sequence is TGTGCCTCGCGGATACTAGCGGGGGAACTAACCGGGGAGCTGTTTTTT. Encoded protein: CASRILAGELTGELFF.

V gene TRBV4-3 combines with J gene TRBJ1-4, with 8 positions matching TRBD1. The CDR3 totals 15 residues. The V gene's germline CDR1 is LGHNA and CDR2 YSLEER. With 4 bases clipped from V and 8 bases from J, the junction kept 9 bases outside the gene matches. CDR3 region: CASSRAPGGGEKLFF. DNA of the CDR3: TGCGCCAGCAGCCGAGCTCCAGGGGGCGGGGAAAAACTGTTTTTT.

CDR3 bases: TGTGCCAGCAGCTTAGCCTTCACTAGCGGGGGGCAAGAGACCCAGTACTTC. Translating gives CASSLAFTSGGQETQYF. The gene calls are TRBV11-3 and TRBJ2-5; TRBD2 aligns across 12 bases. The V gene end was trimmed by 1 base and the J gene end by 2 bases; junction bases not matched to a gene: 5. The CDR3 runs 17 residues. Germline assignment: CDR1 SGHNT and CDR2 YENEEA. The full variable domain, rest sourced from reference TRBV11-3 and TRBJ2-5, is EAGVVQSPRYKIIEKKQPVAFWCNPISGHNTLYWYLQNLGQGPELLIRYENEEAVDDSQLPKDRFSAERLKGVDSTLKIQPAELGDSAVYLCASSLAFTSGGQETQYFGPGTRLLVL.

Comments on this clone: A far larger clone differs by one base, so this is likely a read error. The genes are TRBV5-8 and TRBJ2-3; 9 bases map to TRBD1. CDR1 is SGHTS, CDR2 YDEGEE, per germline. There are 15 residues in the CDR3. V was pared by 0 bases and J by 4 bases, with 3 bases of the junction left unmatched. Here the CDR3 reads CASSLGQGDADTQYF. DNA for the CDR3: TGTGCCAGCAGCTTGGGACAGGGGGACGCAGATACGCAGTATTTT.

The CDR3 coding sequence is TGTGCCAGCAGTTTTTTGACAGTACCCTACGAGCAGTACTTC. It specifies CASSFLTVPYEQYF. The chain recombines TRBV6-2 or TRBV6-3 with TRBJ2-7; D is possibly TRBD1 (5 bases). The V gene lost 4 bases and the J gene lost 2 bases, with 12 bases spanning the gap. The V gene's germline CDR1 is MNHEY and CDR2 SVGEGT. The CDR3 sequence is 14 residues long.

This clone is categorized as medium-sized. The genes are TRBV21-1 and TRBJ2-7; TRBD1 was called by the table and not checked on the DNA. TRBV21-1 is reported as a pseudogene. This CDR3 has 14 amino acids. CDR3 in DNA: TGTGCCAGCAGCAAAGGGGGCAGCTCCTACGAGCAGTACGTC. This translates into CASSKGGSSYEQYV.

The V gene is TRBV7-9, the J gene TRBJ1-1; 10 positions agree with TRBD1. V lost 5 bases and J lost 6; bases outside the gene matches: 6. Per germline, CDR1 SEHNR and CDR2 FQNEAQ (reference sequence). The CDR3 length is 14 residues. This CDR3 reads CASSGGQGFAEAFF. The DNA of the CDR3 is TGTGCCAGCAGCGGGGGACAGGGGTTCGCTGAAGCTTTCTTT.

The V gene is TRBV24-1, the J gene TRBJ2-3; D perhaps matches TRBD1 (6 bases). The CDR3 has 15 amino acids. Trimming left V 6 bases short and J 3 bases short, with 15 bases between. Germline CDR1 KGHDR, CDR2 SFDVKD. CDR3 nucleotides: TGTGCCACCAGTATCCCAGGGGAGATGACAGATACGCAGTATTTT. Protein product: CATSIPGEMTDTQYF.

This clone was detected a few times. CDR3 nucleotide sequence: TGTGCCAGCAGCTTTGGGGGCCTCTATGGCTACACCTTC. This translates into CASSFGGLYGYTF. The V call is TRBV7-3, the J call TRBJ1-2; possibly TRBD1 for D (6 bases). The CDR3 loop spans 13 amino acids. Germline assignment: CDR1 SGHTA and CDR2 FQGTGA. The V and J ends lost 3 bases and 4 bases respectively, with 9 bases between them. Combining the CDR3 with reference TRBV7-3 and TRBJ1-2 gives the whole variable domain GAGVSQTPSNKVTEKGKYVELRCDPISGHTALYWYRQSLGQGPEFLIYFQGTGAADDSGLPNDRFFAVRPEGSVSTLKIQRTERGDSAVYLCASSFGGLYGYTFGSGTRLTVV.